By its share, the clone carrying this T cell receptor beta chain is medium-sized. The source of the sample is a study of blood T cell repertoires in COVID-19. V lost 6 bases and J 0 bases, leaving 9 bases between the germline ends. This CDR3 has 14 residues. CDR1 LGHNT and CDR2 FRNRAP come from the germline V gene. Sequencing used immunoSEQ multiplex PCR; TCRdb keeps in-frame clones, though not all of them. The data show 200,000 to 300,000 clones, with 83% seen just once and around 5.2% held by the top ten. The chain joins TRBV12-5 to TRBJ2-1, with D perhaps matching TRBD2 (6 bases). This sequence originates from a human donor in a cohort sampled during active COVID-19. The sequenced sample consisted of peripheral blood. Here the CDR3 reads CASGRESSYNEQFF. Written as DNA, the CDR3 is TGTGCTAGTGGACGGGAGAGCTCCTACAATGAGCAGTTCTTC. Supplemented by reference TRBV12-5 and TRBJ2-1, the full variable domain reads DARVTQTPRHKVTEMGQEVTMRCQPILGHNTVFWYRQTMMQGLELLAYFRNRAPLDDSGMPKDRFSAEMPDATLATLKIQPSEPRDSAVYFCASGRESSYNEQFFGPGTRLTVL.